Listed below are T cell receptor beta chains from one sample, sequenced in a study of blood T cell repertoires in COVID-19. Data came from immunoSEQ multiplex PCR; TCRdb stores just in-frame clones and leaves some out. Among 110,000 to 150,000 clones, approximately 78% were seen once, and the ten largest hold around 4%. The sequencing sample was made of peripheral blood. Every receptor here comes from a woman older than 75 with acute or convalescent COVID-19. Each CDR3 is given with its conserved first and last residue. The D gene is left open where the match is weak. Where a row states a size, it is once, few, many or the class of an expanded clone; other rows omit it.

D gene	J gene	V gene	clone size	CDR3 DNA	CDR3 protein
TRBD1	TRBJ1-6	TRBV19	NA	TGTGCCAGTAGTAGTTCGGGACAGGGGGGTTCACCCCTCCACTTT	CASSSSGQGGSPLHF
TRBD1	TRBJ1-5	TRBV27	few	TGTGCCAGCGGGACAGCGACTTTTCAGCCCCAGCATTTT	CASGTATFQPQHF
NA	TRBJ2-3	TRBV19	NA	TGTGCCAGTAGTAACCAGGGTAGCCTAGGAGATACGCAGTATTTT	CASSNQGSLGDTQYF
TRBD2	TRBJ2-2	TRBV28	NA	TGTGCCAGCAGTTTACCCAAGGGGAGGGATTGGGCCGGGGAGCTGTTTTTT	CASSLPKGRDWAGELFF
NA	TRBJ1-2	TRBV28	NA	TGTGCCACAAGACACAGGGCCCGCGATGCTTTGGCCTTC	CATRHRARDALAF
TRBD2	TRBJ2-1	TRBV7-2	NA	TGTGCCAGCAGCTCCTACCCTGTGACTAGCGGGGGGCCCTACAATGAGCAGTTCTTC	CASSSYPVTSGGPYNEQFF
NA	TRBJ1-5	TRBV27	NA	TGTGCCAGCAGTTTCGTCGGAGATCAGCCCCAGCATTTT	CASSFVGDQPQHF
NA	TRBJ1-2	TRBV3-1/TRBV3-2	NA	TGTGCCAGCAGCCAAGAGTGGTCTGGGGGCGCCTATGGCTACACCTTC	CASSQEWSGGAYGYTF
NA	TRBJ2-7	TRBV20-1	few	TGCAGTGGGGACAACTATGACGAGCAGTACTTC	CSGDNYDEQYF
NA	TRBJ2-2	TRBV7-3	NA	TGTGCCAGCAGCTTGGGAGCGAACACCGGGGAGCTGTTTTTT	CASSLGANTGELFF
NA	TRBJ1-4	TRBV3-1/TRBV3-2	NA	TGTGCCAGCAGCCCCGAGATGGGGGGTGAAAAACTGTTTTTT	CASSPEMGGEKLFF
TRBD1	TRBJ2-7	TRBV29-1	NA	TGCAGCGTTGCATACAGGGGGCAATACGAGCAGTACTTC	CSVAYRGQYEQYF
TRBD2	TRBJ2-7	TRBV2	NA	TGTGCCAGCCATTCCCCCCCTAGCGGAATCTACGAGCAGTACTTC	CASHSPPSGIYEQYF
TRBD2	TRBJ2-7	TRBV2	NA	TGTGCCAGCAGAAAAATAGCGGGACGATTCTACGAGCAGTACTTC	CASRKIAGRFYEQYF
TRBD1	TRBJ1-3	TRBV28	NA	TGTGCCAGCAGTTGGCGTTGGGGCAGGGGGTCTGGAAACACCATATATTTT	CASSWRWGRGSGNTIYF
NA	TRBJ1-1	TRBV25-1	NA	TGTGCCAGCAGTGAAGGCTACGGGGTGAACACTGAAGCTTTCTTT	CASSEGYGVNTEAFF
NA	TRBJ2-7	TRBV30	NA	TGTGCCTGGAGTGTTCCGATACAACAGAGAACCTACGAGCAGTACTTC	CAWSVPIQQRTYEQYF